The source of this T cell receptor (beta chain) is a study of blood T cell repertoires in COVID-19. Study background: Samples taken during acute and convalescent COVID-19 were collected in the United States, Italy and Spain. T cells, B-cell-depleted T cells, or PBMCs provided the cDNA or gDNA that served as material.

Trimming took 7 bases from V and 2 from J, leaving 24 bases between them. This CDR3 region has 17 residues. Germline CDR1 is MDHEN and CDR2 is SYDVKM. In the authors' workflow: Estimates of nucleated cell counts were drawn from the amplification of reference gene primers. The protocol was immunoSEQ multiplex PCR, while the TCRdb copy is restricted to in-frame clones and leaves out a portion. V, J and clone size derive from that table, while D and trimming were established from the DNA sequence. The table includes about 120,000 clones, about 74% detected once. The rearrangement joins TRBV28 to TRBJ2-7; D is uncertain. The receptor comes from a human donor in a cohort sampled during active COVID-19. Sample: peripheral blood. The CDR3 loop is CASKAAYHTFRAYEQYF. The CDR3 DNA follows: TGTGCCAGCAAGGCGGCCTACCACACATTCCGGGCCTACGAGCAGTACTTC.